The rows below give T cell receptor beta chains drawn from one sample of a study of shared clonotypes between healthy human individuals. Libraries were prepared by immunoSEQ multiplex PCR; TCRdb keeps only in-frame clonotypes and omits some of them. The data contain 1.5 million to 2.5 million clones, approximately 94% of them singletons. The sequencing sample was made of naive CD8+ T cells sorted from blood. The origin of the receptors is a man aged 18 to 29 in good health. Both conserved end residues are part of each CDR3. A D gene is named only where the DNA matches it firmly. A clone size is listed for some rows: how often the clone was seen (once, few, many), or a class if it is expanded.

j_gene | abundance | d_gene | v_gene | CDR3nt | CDR3aa
TRBJ2-7 | few | . | TRBV10-1 | TGCGCCAGCAGTGAGGGAGCAGGCTACGAGCAGTACTTC | CASSEGAGYEQYF
TRBJ2-1 | . | . | TRBV5-6 | TGTGCCAGCAGCTTGGCCCAGGACGTATTATACAATGAGCAGTTCTTC | CASSLAQDVLYNEQFF
TRBJ2-1 | . | TRBD2 | TRBV5-4 | TGTGCCAGCAGCTTAGGAACTAGCGGGATAAATGAGCAGTTCTTC | CASSLGTSGINEQFF
TRBJ2-1 | once | TRBD2 | TRBV7-9 | TGTGCCAGCAGCTTTACTCTAGCGGGAGTAAGTTATGATGAGCAGTTCTTC | CASSFTLAGVSYDEQFF
TRBJ1-5 | . | . | TRBV10-1 | TGCGCCAGCAGTGAGTCGTTGAGGGCGGGTCAGCCCCAGCATTTT | CASSESLRAGQPQHF
TRBJ1-6 | . | TRBD1 | TRBV9 | TGTGCCAGCAGCTTCAGGACAGGGGCAAATTCACCCCTCCACTTT | CASSFRTGANSPLHF
TRBJ2-7 | . | . | TRBV4-1 | TGCGCCAGCAGCCAAGGACTAGTAGGCGAGCAGTACTTC | CASSQGLVGEQYF
TRBJ2-1 | . | TRBD2 | TRBV10-2 | TGCGCCAGCAGTGAGTCGGTGGCTAGCGGGAGCGATGAGCAGTTCTTC | CASSESVASGSDEQFF
TRBJ1-1 | . | . | TRBV5-1 | TGCGCCAGCAGCCTCAGGGGACGGAACACTGAAGCTTTCTTT | CASSLRGRNTEAFF
TRBJ2-2 | . | . | TRBV5-6 | TGTGCCAGCAGCTTGGACCTGGGGACCGGGGAGCTGTTTTTT | CASSLDLGTGELFF
TRBJ2-7 | once | . | TRBV4-2 | TGTGCCAGCAGCCAGAGAGGATCCTACGAGCAGTACTTC | CASSQRGSYEQYF
TRBJ1-6 | . | . | TRBV5-6 | TGTGCCAGCACCCGAACGGGCGATTCCTATAATTCACCCCTCCACTTT | CASTRTGDSYNSPLHF
TRBJ2-2 | . | . | TRBV6-1 | TGTGCCAGCAGTGAATTCGGAGACACCGGGGAGCTGTTTTTT | CASSEFGDTGELFF
TRBJ2-7 | . | TRBD1 | TRBV15 | TGTGCCACCAGTCAGGGGGCGGGAGAGCAGTACTTC | CATSQGAGEQYF
TRBJ2-2 | few | . | TRBV27 | TGTGCCAGCAGTTTGGTGAACACCGGGGAGCTGTTTTTT | CASSLVNTGELFF
TRBJ2-7 | . | . | TRBV11-3 | TGTGCCAGCAGCCCTGGAAGTGGAGGCGAGCAGTACTTC | CASSPGSGGEQYF